The source of this T cell receptor beta chain is a study of blood T cells in healthy people across ages. With 5 bases removed from V and 3 bases from J, the gap between germline ends came to 17 bases. The CDR3 is 15 residues long. Germline assignment: CDR1 MNHEY and CDR2 SVGAGI. Primed by a sample-barcoded 5' primer and a J-beta primer mix, a second PCR proceeded for about 6 to 11 cycles. TCRdb independently ran MiXCR on the 5' RACE reads; one entry per CDR3 protein. The data show about 580,000 distinct CDR3 sequences, with around half seen just once and about 22% held by the top ten. This sequence joins TRBV6-5 and TRBJ2-7, with a tentative D call TRBD1 (5 bases). This clonotype was sampled from a man at least 80 years old in good health. The specimen sequenced was blood. CDR3 sequence (DNA): TGTGCCAGCAGTCAGTGGGCAGGGCAGAACTACGAGCAGTACTTC. Protein: CASSQWAGQNYEQYF.